The subject of this entry is one TCR beta chain. As yet, its antigen is unknown. This specimen comes from a study of cytomegalovirus exposure and HLA in healthy donors. The germline V gene encodes CDR1 SGHVS and CDR2 FQNEAQ. The V and J ends lost 5 bases and 7 bases respectively, with 14 bases between them. The CDR3 loop spans 13 amino acids. Overall study findings and caveats: It was confirmed in vitro that a few of the CMV-associated chains were specific for CMV antigens. Among TCR beta chains of equal frequency, HLA-associated ones were more clonally expanded in a later analysis.

PCR employed 60 Vbeta and 13 Jbeta primers. Profiled with immunoSEQ multiplex PCR; TCRdb holds only in-frame clones, not every one. The sample carries over 70,000 clones, just under 80% recorded once. This TCR was sampled from a male donor in good health and CMV-seropositive. The J gene is TRBJ1-1, the V gene TRBV7-8; D is possibly TRBD1 (6 bases). Sequenced material: PBMCs. The CDR3: CASSPPLRGEAFF. As DNA, the CDR3 is TGTGCCAGCAGCCCCCCCCTCAGGGGTGAAGCTTTCTTT.